This is a list of T cell receptor beta chains from one sample in a study of graft-versus-host responses after intestinal transplantation. The assay was immunoSEQ multiplex PCR, and TCRdb's table has in-frame clones only and misses some. The sample records 50,000 or so clones, about 93% being singletons. Source: PBMCs, taken about 120 days after intestinal transplantation. All receptors come from a human patient who received an intestinal transplant, so some T cells may come from the graft donor. Both conserved end residues are part of each CDR3. The D gene is left open where the match is weak. Not every row has a clone size; where given, it reads once, few, many or a size class.

D	V	J	size	CDR3	DNA
.	TRBV18	TRBJ2-7	once	CTSSPAGGTYEQYF	TGTACCAGCTCACCAGCAGGTGGTACCTACGAGCAGTACTTC
.	TRBV27	TRBJ2-7	.	CASSLIGRNEQYF	TGTGCCAGCAGTTTAATCGGTCGGAACGAGCAGTACTTC
.	TRBV6-1	TRBJ2-1	.	CASSGGGPTYNEQFF	TGTGCCAGCAGTGGAGGCGGACCGACCTACAATGAGCAGTTCTTC
.	TRBV5-6	TRBJ2-3	once	CASSFSGPDTQYF	TGTGCCAGCAGCTTTAGTGGGCCAGATACGCAGTATTTT
.	TRBV20-1	TRBJ1-2	.	CSRVDNYGYTF	TGCAGTCGCGTGGACAACTATGGCTACACCTTC
.	TRBV7-9	TRBJ2-1	.	CASSLALASGTDEQFF	TGTGCCAGCAGCTTAGCGCTCGCTAGTGGGACGGATGAGCAGTTCTTC
TRBD1	TRBV10-3	TRBJ2-5	.	CAISESGQGETQYF	TGTGCCATCAGTGAGTCCGGACAGGGAGAGACCCAGTACTTC
.	TRBV15	TRBJ2-7	.	CATSRDSPSEQYF	TGTGCCACCAGCAGAGATTCCCCCTCCGAGCAGTACTTC
.	TRBV27	TRBJ1-5	.	CASSLGLNQPQHF	TGTGCCAGCAGTTTAGGGCTTAATCAGCCCCAGCATTTT
.	TRBV5-1	TRBJ2-3	.	CASSFGDTQYF	TGCGCCAGCAGCTTCGGTGATACGCAGTATTTT
TRBD2	TRBV27	TRBJ2-1	.	CASSLEGGRSYNEQFF	TGTGCCAGCAGTTTGGAGGGAGGGCGCTCCTACAATGAGCAGTTCTTC
.	TRBV19	TRBJ1-1	.	CASSIGGGDTEAFF	TGTGCCAGTAGTATAGGCGGGGGCGACACTGAAGCTTTCTTT
TRBD1	TRBV28	TRBJ1-3	.	CASSLGTALTNTIYF	TGTGCCAGCAGCCTCGGGACAGCCCTTACAAACACCATATATTTT
TRBD1	TRBV27	TRBJ2-7	.	CASSLLTGGSPYEQYF	TGTGCCAGCAGTTTGTTGACAGGGGGGAGTCCCTACGAGCAGTACTTC
.	TRBV10-3	TRBJ2-7	.	CATIGPPSSYEQYF	TGTGCCACCATAGGGCCCCCGAGCTCCTACGAGCAGTACTTC
.	TRBV19	TRBJ2-4	.	CASSILAGGLAKNIQYF	TGTGCCAGTAGTATTCTCGCTGGGGGGCTAGCCAAAAACATTCAGTACTTC
TRBD2	TRBV6-4	TRBJ2-3	.	CASSAGLAGGTDTQYF	TGTGCCAGCAGTGCGGGACTAGCGGGGGGAACCGATACGCAGTATTTT
.	TRBV30	TRBJ1-2	.	CAMLVGSEGYTF	TGTGCCATGCTGGTGGGGTCTGAGGGCTACACCTTC
TRBD1	TRBV6-1	TRBJ1-2	.	CASLDRVVYGYTF	TGTGCCAGCTTGGACAGGGTAGTGTATGGCTACACCTTC
TRBD2	TRBV28	TRBJ2-7	.	CASSLRLGTSGSYEQYF	TGTGCCAGCAGCCTACGCCTCGGGACTAGCGGATCCTACGAGCAGTACTTC
.	TRBV7-8	TRBJ1-2	.	CASSQRTANYGYTF	TGTGCCAGCAGTCAAAGGACAGCCAACTATGGCTACACCTTC
.	TRBV6-5	TRBJ2-1	.	CASDPKGGSYNEQFF	TGTGCCAGCGACCCAAAGGGGGGGTCCTACAATGAGCAGTTCTTC
TRBD2	TRBV28	TRBJ2-5	.	CASSFGGRRQETQYF	TGTGCCAGCAGTTTCGGGGGGAGACGCCAAGAGACCCAGTACTTC
.	TRBV6-1	TRBJ2-1	.	CASSENNEQFF	TGTGCCAGCAGTGAGAACAATGAGCAGTTCTTC
.	TRBV4-2	TRBJ2-3	.	CANSQVGDTQYF	TGTGCCAACAGCCAAGTCGGGGATACGCAGTATTTT
.	TRBV7-9	TRBJ2-2	.	CASSWDVLRAGELFF	TGTGCCAGCAGCTGGGACGTGTTGAGGGCCGGGGAGCTGTTTTTT
.	TRBV4-2	TRBJ2-3	.	CASSRGRWQGADTQYF	TGTGCCAGCAGCCGGGGGCGCTGGCAAGGGGCGGATACGCAGTATTTT
.	TRBV6-6	TRBJ2-7	.	CASSGQTDSYEQYF	TGTGCCAGCAGTGGACAGACAGATTCCTACGAGCAGTACTTC
.	TRBV5-6	TRBJ2-6	.	CASSFSFGEVF	TGTGCCAGCAGCTTTAGTTTCGGCGAAGTGTTC
.	TRBV6-5	TRBJ2-7	few	CASSYLYEQYF	TGTGCCAGCAGTTACCTCTACGAGCAGTACTTC
TRBD2	TRBV5-1	TRBJ2-3	once	CASRGAGGTDTQYF	TGCGCCAGCAGAGGAGCGGGGGGCACAGATACGCAGTATTTT
.	TRBV21-1	TRBJ2-1	.	CASSRPTSGVYNEQFF	TGTGCCAGCAGCCGACCGACTAGCGGGGTTTACAATGAGCAGTTCTTC
.	TRBV6-6	TRBJ2-7	.	CASSTRSSGGYEQYF	TGTGCCAGCAGTACCCGAAGCTCTGGAGGGTACGAGCAGTACTTC
TRBD2	TRBV4-2	TRBJ2-7	.	CASSQESTSGINEQYF	TGTGCCAGCAGCCAAGAGTCGACTAGCGGGATTAACGAGCAGTACTTC
TRBD2	TRBV7-6	TRBJ2-7	.	CASSLGGGRALDEQYF	TGTGCCAGCAGCTTAGGGGGCGGGAGGGCCCTGGACGAGCAGTACTTC
.	TRBV10-3	TRBJ2-7	once	CAISDPGTRSSYEQYF	TGTGCCATCAGTGACCCGGGGACCCGGAGCTCCTACGAGCAGTACTTC
TRBD2	TRBV11-1	TRBJ2-1	.	CASSLPSGGGPGQFF	TGTGCCAGCAGCTTACCGAGCGGGGGGGGCCCTGGGCAGTTCTTC
TRBD1	TRBV12-5	TRBJ1-2	.	CASGPRQGSPTGYTF	TGTGCTAGTGGGCCCCGACAGGGGAGCCCAACTGGCTACACCTTC
.	TRBV19	TRBJ2-3	.	CASSEGDTQYF	TGTGCCAGTAGCGAAGGGGATACGCAGTATTTT
TRBD2	TRBV5-1	TRBJ2-5	.	CASSHPEGGSLQETQYF	TGCGCCAGCAGCCACCCCGAGGGCGGGAGTTTACAAGAGACCCAGTACTTC